This T cell receptor beta chain derives from a study of T cell responses to AZD1222 COVID-19 vaccine. V lost 6 bases and J 5 bases, leaving 16 bases between the germline ends. The CDR3 has 15 amino acids. Germline V gives CDR1 LNHDA, CDR2 SQIVND (reference sequence). This clone has only a few counts. Using immunoSEQ multiplex PCR, the repertoire was profiled, and TCRdb retains in-frame clones only, with some absent. This table has about 94,000 clones, around nine tenths appearing once. The V call is TRBV19, the J call TRBJ1-4, with D unclear. This receptor was identified in an adult in good health. The sequences come from peripheral blood, collected on day 0 of AZD1222 vaccination. Written as DNA, the CDR3 is TGTGCCAGTAGCATGTCCCGCGGGGAGAATGAAAAACTGTTTTTT. It specifies CASSMSRGENEKLFF.